These T cell receptor beta chains were read from a single sample in a study of T cell responses to AZD1222 COVID-19 vaccine. Using immunoSEQ multiplex PCR, the repertoire was profiled, and TCRdb retains in-frame clones only, with some absent. The data contain approximately 190,000 clones, around 87% of them seen just once; the ten biggest clones take up approximately 2.5%. Sequenced here: peripheral blood, sampled on day 0 of MenACWY control vaccination. These receptors were taken from an adult in good health. The CDR3 runs from the conserved cysteine through the conserved F or W. A D gene is named only where the DNA matches it firmly. The listing skips clone size in some rows; elsewhere it reads once, few, many or a size class.

>TRBJ2-1|TRBV7-3|NA|NA
CASSLTGESSYNEQFF
TGTGCCAGCAGCTTAACGGGGGAAAGCTCCTACAATGAGCAGTTCTTC
>TRBJ2-7|TRBV28|NA|NA
CATHLGRGRYEQYF
TGTGCCACCCACCTGGGCCGGGGGAGGTACGAGCAGTACTTC
>TRBJ2-7|TRBV28|TRBD1|NA
CASSPGQGVGPLPYEQYF
TGTGCCAGCAGTCCTGGACAGGGGGTAGGGCCCTTACCCTACGAGCAGTACTTC
>TRBJ1-4|TRBV29-1|NA|NA
CSVEEDSVEKLFF
TGCAGCGTTGAAGAGGACAGTGTGGAAAAACTGTTTTTT
>TRBJ2-1|TRBV2|NA|NA
CASTGGRSSYNEQFF
TGTGCCAGCACCGGGGGACGGAGCTCCTACAATGAGCAGTTCTTC
>TRBJ2-5|TRBV7-8|NA|NA
CASSLPTGRVTQYF
TGTGCCAGCAGCTTACCGACAGGGAGGGTGACCCAGTACTTC
>TRBJ1-2|TRBV28|TRBD1|NA
CASTPFGTGGKGGYTF
TGTGCCAGCACCCCCTTTGGGACAGGGGGCAAGGGCGGCTACACCTTC
>TRBJ2-1|TRBV19|NA|NA
CASSTQSYNEQFF
TGTGCCAGTAGTACTCAGTCCTACAATGAGCAGTTCTTC
>TRBJ2-7|TRBV28|TRBD1|NA
CASGPWGQSYEQYF
TGTGCCAGCGGGCCTTGGGGACAGTCCTACGAGCAGTACTTC
>TRBJ2-2|TRBV6-4|NA|NA
CASSPAPGRPTGELFF
TGTGCCAGCTCTCCTGCGCCAGGCCGTCCAACCGGGGAGCTGTTTTTT
>TRBJ1-1|TRBV5-1|NA|NA
CASSGETGMNTEAFF
TGCGCCAGCAGCGGGGAGACAGGCATGAACACTGAAGCTTTCTTT
>TRBJ1-2|TRBV6-2/TRBV6-3|TRBD1|NA
CASSFDRGALSLNYGYTF
TGTGCCAGCAGTTTCGACAGGGGGGCTTTGTCCCTTAACTATGGCTACACCTTC
>TRBJ1-4|TRBV27|NA|NA
CASRRERVATNEKLFF
TGTGCCAGCAGGAGGGAGAGGGTTGCAACTAATGAAAAACTGTTTTTT
>TRBJ2-2|TRBV13|TRBD1|once
CASSHGNRGRTGELFF
TGTGCCAGCAGCCACGGGAACAGGGGGCGAACCGGGGAGCTGTTTTTT
>TRBJ1-2|TRBV5-4|NA|NA
CASRSDSYYGYTF
TGTGCCAGCAGGTCCGACAGTTATTATGGCTACACCTTC
>TRBJ1-2|TRBV6-1|NA|NA
CASSEEGSRTDGYTF
TGTGCCAGCAGTGAGGAGGGGTCTCGGACGGATGGCTACACCTTC
>TRBJ2-1|TRBV14|NA|NA
CASSQVYVNLEAYNEQFF
TGTGCCAGCAGCCAAGTTTATGTTAATCTAGAGGCTTACAATGAGCAGTTCTTC
>TRBJ1-1|TRBV29-1|TRBD1|NA
CSVGTGGTEAFF
TGCAGCGTTGGGACAGGGGGCACTGAAGCTTTCTTT
>TRBJ1-6|TRBV5-4|NA|few
CASSLQGNSPLHF
TGTGCCAGCAGCTTGCAGGGGAATTCACCCCTCCACTTT
>TRBJ1-1|TRBV13|NA|NA
CATGEGQLNTEAFF
TGTGCCACTGGGGAAGGACAGCTGAACACTGAAGCTTTCTTT
>TRBJ1-2|TRBV7-9|NA|NA
CASSFEGGYTF
TGTGCCAGCAGCTTTGAGGGCGGCTACACCTTC
>TRBJ2-3|TRBV10-3|NA|few
CAIRTPGPGGEVATDTQYF
TGTGCCATCCGGACCCCGGGACCGGGCGGGGAGGTGGCCACAGATACGCAGTATTTT
>TRBJ1-5|TRBV3-1/TRBV3-2|NA|NA
CASSQGRNSNQPQHF
TGTGCCAGCAGCCAAGGCCGGAATAGCAATCAGCCCCAGCATTTT
>TRBJ2-3|TRBV7-6|NA|NA
CASSSLGAGSSTDTQYF
TGTGCCAGCAGCTCACTAGGGGCGGGGTCTAGCACAGATACGCAGTATTTT
>TRBJ1-3|TRBV19|NA|NA
CASGDLRSSGNTIYF
TGTGCCAGTGGAGACTTGAGGAGCTCTGGAAACACCATATATTTT
>TRBJ2-7|TRBV28|NA|once
CASSFSGTSYEQYF
TGTGCCAGCAGTTTCTCGGGAACTTCCTACGAGCAGTACTTC